Listed below are T cell receptor beta chains from one sample, sequenced in a study of shared clonotypes between healthy human individuals. Produced via immunoSEQ multiplex PCR; TCRdb's table is partial and in-frame only. Of a few million clones in the sample, around 93% were seen once. The sequenced sample was naive CD4+ T cells from PBMCs. These receptors came from a man between 18 and 35 years old in good health. Some clones in this sample may be carry-over from other donors' samples. Both conserved end residues are part of each CDR3. D genes are given only for firm matches. A row's size may be missing; if present it is once, few, many or a size class.

abundance	d_gene	v_gene	j_gene	CDR3aa	CDR3nt
NA	TRBD2	TRBV10-3	TRBJ2-1	CATGLAGGNEQFF	TGTGCCACCGGACTAGCGGGAGGGAATGAGCAGTTCTTC
NA	NA	TRBV15	TRBJ2-7	CATSRGGAGMLSEQYF	TGTGCCACCAGCAGAGGGGGGGCAGGGATGCTCTCCGAGCAGTACTTC
NA	NA	TRBV28	TRBJ2-6	CASRRRDSGANVLTF	TGTGCCAGCAGGCGGCGGGACTCTGGGGCCAACGTCCTGACTTTC
NA	NA	TRBV9	TRBJ2-3	CASSVRGDTDTQYF	TGTGCCAGCAGCGTACGAGGAGACACAGATACGCAGTATTTT
NA	TRBD1	TRBV4-1	TRBJ1-2	CASSQEKRGQAANYGYTF	TGCGCCAGCAGCCAAGAAAAAAGGGGACAGGCAGCTAACTATGGCTACACCTTC
NA	NA	TRBV5-1	TRBJ1-2	CASSLEWRGDYGYTF	TGCGCCAGCAGCTTGGAATGGCGAGGGGACTATGGCTACACCTTC
few	NA	TRBV4-2	TRBJ1-4	CASSQDLGKDEKLFF	TGTGCCAGCAGCCAAGATCTAGGGAAGGATGAAAAACTGTTTTTT
NA	TRBD2	TRBV18	TRBJ2-3	CASSPFVGTSGFTDTQYF	TGTGCCAGCTCACCATTTGTGGGGACTAGCGGGTTCACAGATACGCAGTATTTT
NA	TRBD1	TRBV28	TRBJ1-1	CASSLGGQGMTEAFF	TGTGCCAGCAGTTTAGGAGGACAGGGGATGACTGAAGCTTTCTTT
NA	NA	TRBV11-2	TRBJ1-1	CASSFELAEAFF	TGTGCCAGCAGCTTCGAGTTAGCTGAAGCTTTCTTT
NA	TRBD2	TRBV6-5	TRBJ2-1	CASKRGSNEQFF	TGTGCCAGCAAACGCGGGAGCAATGAGCAGTTCTTC
few	TRBD2	TRBV10-2	TRBJ2-7	CASSGLAGVHEQYF	TGCGCCAGCAGCGGTCTAGCGGGCGTCCACGAGCAGTACTTC
NA	TRBD1	TRBV7-2	TRBJ2-5	CASSYTGQRGETQYF	TGTGCCAGCAGCTACACGGGACAGAGGGGGGAGACCCAGTACTTC
NA	TRBD2	TRBV19	TRBJ2-1	CASSPGLAGVSNEQFF	TGTGCCAGTAGTCCTGGACTAGCGGGAGTGAGTAATGAGCAGTTCTTC
NA	TRBD1	TRBV28	TRBJ2-1	CASSQQGSEQFF	TGTGCCAGCAGTCAACAGGGGAGTGAGCAGTTCTTC
once	NA	TRBV7-8	TRBJ2-1	CASSSTFRDSNYNEQFF	TGTGCCAGCAGCTCTACCTTCCGGGACTCCAACTACAATGAGCAGTTCTTC
NA	NA	TRBV29-1	TRBJ2-7	CSVEKKLDGEQYF	TGCAGCGTTGAAAAAAAGCTTGACGGTGAGCAGTACTTC
NA	NA	TRBV7-2	TRBJ1-5	CASSLQGFGQPQHF	TGTGCCAGCAGCTTACAGGGATTCGGGCAGCCCCAGCATTTT
once	NA	TRBV6-5	TRBJ1-1	CASSYPTGRGNTEAFF	TGTGCCAGCAGTTACCCCACAGGACGAGGGAACACTGAAGCTTTCTTT
NA	TRBD1	TRBV28	TRBJ2-5	CASRDWTGSTQETQYF	TGTGCCAGCAGGGATTGGACAGGGTCTACCCAAGAGACCCAGTACTTC
once	NA	TRBV6-1	TRBJ2-2	CASSERHRGGTGELFF	TGTGCCAGCAGTGAGAGACACCGTGGGGGCACCGGGGAGCTGTTTTTT
NA	TRBD1	TRBV18	TRBJ2-2	CASSRTGGEGELFF	TGTGCCAGCTCACGGACAGGGGGAGAAGGGGAGCTGTTTTTT
NA	TRBD2	TRBV27	TRBJ2-3	CASSPSGISPDTQYF	TGTGCCAGCAGCCCTAGCGGGATAAGTCCAGATACGCAGTATTTT
NA	TRBD2	TRBV4-3	TRBJ2-1	CASSQDPTPGLASYNEQFF	TGCGCCAGCAGCCAAGACCCGACCCCGGGACTAGCGTCTTACAATGAGCAGTTCTTC
once	NA	TRBV2	TRBJ2-2	CASGGARNTGELFF	TGTGCCAGCGGGGGGGCGCGAAACACCGGGGAGCTGTTTTTT
NA	TRBD1	TRBV7-9	TRBJ1-4	CASSSDRGGEKLFF	TGTGCCAGCAGCTCGGACAGGGGCGGAGAAAAACTGTTTTTT
NA	TRBD2	TRBV28	TRBJ2-7	CASTTTLAGGPPEQYF	TGTGCCAGCACCACTACCCTAGCGGGAGGGCCCCCCGAGCAGTACTTC
NA	NA	TRBV7-2	TRBJ2-1	CASSSGAASYNEQFF	TGTGCCAGCAGTTCCGGGGCAGCGAGTTACAATGAGCAGTTCTTC
NA	NA	TRBV9	TRBJ1-2	CASSAHPLLARYGYTF	TGTGCCAGCAGCGCCCACCCGCTCTTAGCGCGCTATGGCTACACCTTC
NA	NA	TRBV18	TRBJ2-7	CASSSYSGAHEQYF	TGTGCCAGCTCATCATACAGTGGCGCCCACGAGCAGTACTTC
NA	TRBD2	TRBV6-5	TRBJ2-3	CASSLAGVTDTQYF	TGTGCCAGCAGCCTAGCGGGAGTGACAGATACGCAGTATTTT
NA	NA	TRBV7-3	TRBJ2-3	CASARGSTDTQYF	TGTGCCAGTGCGAGGGGAAGCACAGATACGCAGTATTTT